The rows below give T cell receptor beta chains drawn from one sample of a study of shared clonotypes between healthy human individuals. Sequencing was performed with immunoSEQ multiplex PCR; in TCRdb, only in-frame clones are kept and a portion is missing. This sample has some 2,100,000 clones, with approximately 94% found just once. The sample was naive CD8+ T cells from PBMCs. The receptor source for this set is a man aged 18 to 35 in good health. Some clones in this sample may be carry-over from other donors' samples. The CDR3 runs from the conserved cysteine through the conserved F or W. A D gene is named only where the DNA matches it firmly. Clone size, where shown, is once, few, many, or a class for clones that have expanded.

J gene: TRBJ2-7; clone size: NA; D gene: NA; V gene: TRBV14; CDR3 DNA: TGTGCCAGCAGCCCTCCCGGGAGCGCCTCCTACGAGCAGTACTTC; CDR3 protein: CASSPPGSASYEQYF
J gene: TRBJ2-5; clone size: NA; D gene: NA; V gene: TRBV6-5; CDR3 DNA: TGTGCCAGCAGTTACATGGGACAAGAGACCCAGTACTTC; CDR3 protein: CASSYMGQETQYF
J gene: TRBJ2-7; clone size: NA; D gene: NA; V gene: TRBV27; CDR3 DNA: TGTGCCAGCAGTCCCCGGGGAGCGGTGAGCTCCTACGAGCAGTACTTC; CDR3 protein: CASSPRGAVSSYEQYF
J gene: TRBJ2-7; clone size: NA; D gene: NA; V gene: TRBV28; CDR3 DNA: TGTGCCAGCAGTGGGCCTAGGCAGGGGAACTACGAGCAGTACTTC; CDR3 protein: CASSGPRQGNYEQYF
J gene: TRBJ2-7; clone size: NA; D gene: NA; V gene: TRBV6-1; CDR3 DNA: TGTGCCAGCCCTTCTCAGGGGATCCCCTACGAGCAGTACTTC; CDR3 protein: CASPSQGIPYEQYF
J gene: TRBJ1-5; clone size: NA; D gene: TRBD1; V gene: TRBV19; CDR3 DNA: TGTGCCAGTACCCTCGGGACAGGGGCTCAGCCCCAGCATTTT; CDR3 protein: CASTLGTGAQPQHF
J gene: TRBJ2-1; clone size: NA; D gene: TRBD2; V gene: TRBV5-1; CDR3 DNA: TGCGCCAGCAGCTTGGCCACTAGCGGGAGTCTGGTCCACAATGAGCAGTTCTTC; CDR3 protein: CASSLATSGSLVHNEQFF
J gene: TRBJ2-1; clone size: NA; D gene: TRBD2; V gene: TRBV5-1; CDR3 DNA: TGCGCCAGCAGCTTGGCTAGCGGGGGTTACAATGAGCAGTTCTTC; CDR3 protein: CASSLASGGYNEQFF
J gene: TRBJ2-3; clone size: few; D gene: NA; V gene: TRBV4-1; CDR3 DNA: TGCGCCAGCAGCCAAGATAGGGGCACAGATACGCAGTATTTT; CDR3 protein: CASSQDRGTDTQYF
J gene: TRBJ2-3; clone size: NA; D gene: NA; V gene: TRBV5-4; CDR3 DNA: TGTGCCAGCAGCTTCGGAGATACGCAGTATTTT; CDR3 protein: CASSFGDTQYF
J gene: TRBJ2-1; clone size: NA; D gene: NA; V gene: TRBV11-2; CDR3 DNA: TGTGCCAGCAGGGGTTATCCCTCCTACAATGAGCAGTTCTTC; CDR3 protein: CASRGYPSYNEQFF
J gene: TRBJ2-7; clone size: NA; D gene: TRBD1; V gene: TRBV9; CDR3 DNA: TGTGCCAGCAGCGCGCCGGGACAGTACTACGAGCAGTACTTC; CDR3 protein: CASSAPGQYYEQYF
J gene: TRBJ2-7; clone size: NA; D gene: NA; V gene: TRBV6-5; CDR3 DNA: TGTGCCAGCAGATTAGTGGGCTCCTACGAGCAGTACTTC; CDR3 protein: CASRLVGSYEQYF
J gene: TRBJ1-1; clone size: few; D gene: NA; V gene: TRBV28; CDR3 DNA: TGTGCCAGCAGTTTCACGACAGTGAACACTGAAGCTTTCTTT; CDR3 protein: CASSFTTVNTEAFF
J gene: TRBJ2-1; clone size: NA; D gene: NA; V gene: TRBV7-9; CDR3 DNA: TGTGCCAGCAGCCCGGCGTGGAGCTCCTACAATGAGCAGTTCTTC; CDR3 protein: CASSPAWSSYNEQFF
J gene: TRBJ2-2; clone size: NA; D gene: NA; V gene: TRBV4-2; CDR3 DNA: TGTGCCAGCAGCCAAAAGTCAGGGGCGTTGAACGGGGAGCTGTTTTTT; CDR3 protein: CASSQKSGALNGELFF
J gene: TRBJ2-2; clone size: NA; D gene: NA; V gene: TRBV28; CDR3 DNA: TGTGCCAGCAGTTTATTTGAGGAGGGGAGAGACGGGGAGCTGTTTTTT; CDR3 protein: CASSLFEEGRDGELFF
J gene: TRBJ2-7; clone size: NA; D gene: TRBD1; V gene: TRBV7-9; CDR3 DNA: TGTGCCAGCAGCTCCCAACCCCCAAGTTGGCAGGGGGTCTACGAGCAGTACTTC; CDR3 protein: CASSSQPPSWQGVYEQYF
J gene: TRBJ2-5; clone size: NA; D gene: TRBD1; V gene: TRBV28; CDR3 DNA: TGTGCCAGCAGTCAAACCAGGGGGAGCCAAGAGACCCAGTACTTC; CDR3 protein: CASSQTRGSQETQYF
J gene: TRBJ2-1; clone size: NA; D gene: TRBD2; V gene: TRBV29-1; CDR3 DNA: TGCAGCGTTGACGGCGGGAGGGCCGCGTCCTACAATGAGCAGTTCTTC; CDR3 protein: CSVDGGRAASYNEQFF
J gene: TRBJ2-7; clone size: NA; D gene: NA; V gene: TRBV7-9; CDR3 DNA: TGTGCCAGCAGCTCACACATCGACGAGCAGTACTTC; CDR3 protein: CASSSHIDEQYF
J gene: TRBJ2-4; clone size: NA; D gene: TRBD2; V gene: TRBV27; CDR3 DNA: TGTGCCAGCAGCCCGACTAGCGGGAGGAAAAACATTCAGTACTTC; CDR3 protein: CASSPTSGRKNIQYF
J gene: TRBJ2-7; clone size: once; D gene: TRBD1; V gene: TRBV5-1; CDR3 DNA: TGCGCCAGCAGCTTGGGGCGGACAGGGGGCGGCTACGAGCAGTACTTC; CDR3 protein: CASSLGRTGGGYEQYF
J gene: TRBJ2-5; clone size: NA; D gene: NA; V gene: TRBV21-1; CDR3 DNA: TGTGCCAGCAGCAAAGTTGAGACTAGCGGACTTAACCAAGAGACCCAGTACTTC; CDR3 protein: CASSKVETSGLNQETQYF
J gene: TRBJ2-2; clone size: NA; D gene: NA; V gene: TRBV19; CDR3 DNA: TGTGCCGGGCACAGGGACACCGGGGAGCTGTTTTTT; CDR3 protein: CAGHRDTGELFF
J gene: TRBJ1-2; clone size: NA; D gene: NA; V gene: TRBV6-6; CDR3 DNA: TGTGCCAGCGGCCACCCCTCCGGACTCTATGGCTACACCTTC; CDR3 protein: CASGHPSGLYGYTF
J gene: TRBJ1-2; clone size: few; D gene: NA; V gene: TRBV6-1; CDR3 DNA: TGTGCCAGCAGGACGATGAGGGGGATGGAAGGCTACACCTTC; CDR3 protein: CASRTMRGMEGYTF
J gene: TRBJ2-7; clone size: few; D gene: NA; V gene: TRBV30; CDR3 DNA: TGTGCCTGGAGTGTCGCACAGGGATTCTCCTACGAGCAGTACTTC; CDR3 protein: CAWSVAQGFSYEQYF